This T cell receptor beta chain was documented in a study of control samples from healthy donors and cancer patients. Some clones are missing from TCRdb's copy, which holds only in-frame ones; the method was immunoSEQ multiplex PCR. The sample lists roughly 59,000 clones, 92% occurring once. Germline-derived CDR1 and CDR2 are SNHLY and FYNNEI. V lost 3 bases, J lost 2 bases, and 10 bases lay in between. This CDR3 is 14 amino acids long. This clone has more than one count but fewer than ten. The receptor was derived from a man aged 40-49 years with colorectal cancer. The V call is TRBV2, the J call TRBJ1-1; perhaps TRBD1 as D (5 bases). What was sequenced was PBMCs. DNA for the CDR3: TGTGCCAGCAGTGACCAGGGATCCAACACTGAAGCTTTCTTT. Translating it yields CASSDQGSNTEAFF.